This TCR beta chain comes out of a study of Graves' ophthalmopathy and Graves' hyperthyroidism. About the research overall: Researchers obtained peripheral blood at initial diagnosis, before any treatment had begun.

This clonotype has at least ten counts. The antigen remains unidentified. RNA transcripts yielded amplified TCR beta CDR3 regions. An initial RT-PCR round employing HTBI primers preceded a second-round multiplex PCR. One entry per CDR3 protein results from TCRdb running MiXCR on the multiplex PCR reads. The data hold about 380,000 distinct CDR3 sequences, with less than 20% observed a single time. V gave up 1 base and J gave up 5 bases; unmatched junction bases: 3. The CDR3 totals 15 residues. Germline CDR1 MNHEY, CDR2 SVGAGI. Whole-study findings and limits: The model's prediction of ophthalmopathy progression had 70.59% sensitivity and approximately 77% specificity.

The chain combines TRBV6-5 with TRBJ1-1, with 11 bases aligning to TRBD1. The sequence came from a woman between 18 and 30 years old with stable Graves' hyperthyroidism. Sequenced sample: peripheral blood. In DNA, the CDR3 is TGTGCCAGCAGTTACTTGGACAGGGGGCTAACTGAAGCTTTCTTT. It specifies CASSYLDRGLTEAFF.